A selection of T cell receptor beta chains follows, all from one sample in a study of blood T cell repertoires in COVID-19. Using immunoSEQ multiplex PCR, the repertoire was profiled, and TCRdb retains in-frame clones only, with some absent. This table has some 350,000 clones, around 87% appearing once. Specimen: peripheral blood. The receptors here all came from a human donor in a cohort sampled during active COVID-19. Both conserved end residues are trimmed from each CDR3.

v_call: TRBV29-1; j_call: TRBJ2-1; cdr3_aa: SALAGAYNEQF
v_call: TRBV4-1; j_call: TRBJ2-7; cdr3_aa: ASSPLPRLVGSYEQY
v_call: TRBV24-1; j_call: TRBJ2-5; cdr3_aa: ATSDGWEETQY
v_call: TRBV21-1; j_call: TRBJ2-2; cdr3_aa: ASSWTGSSRELF
v_call: TRBV5-1; j_call: TRBJ1-1; cdr3_aa: ASSREGAANTEAF
v_call: TRBV7-6; j_call: TRBJ2-5; cdr3_aa: ASSAPRETQY
v_call: TRBV2; j_call: TRBJ2-7; cdr3_aa: ASSEYSGGSYEQY
v_call: TRBV5-1; j_call: TRBJ2-1; cdr3_aa: ASSPLADNEQF
v_call: TRBV14; j_call: TRBJ2-1; cdr3_aa: ASSQVGGDRGLNEQF
v_call: TRBV5-1; j_call: TRBJ2-3; cdr3_aa: ASSLEGTTLSTDTQY
v_call: TRBV4-1; j_call: TRBJ2-3; cdr3_aa: ASSQGNPGGPNTDTQY